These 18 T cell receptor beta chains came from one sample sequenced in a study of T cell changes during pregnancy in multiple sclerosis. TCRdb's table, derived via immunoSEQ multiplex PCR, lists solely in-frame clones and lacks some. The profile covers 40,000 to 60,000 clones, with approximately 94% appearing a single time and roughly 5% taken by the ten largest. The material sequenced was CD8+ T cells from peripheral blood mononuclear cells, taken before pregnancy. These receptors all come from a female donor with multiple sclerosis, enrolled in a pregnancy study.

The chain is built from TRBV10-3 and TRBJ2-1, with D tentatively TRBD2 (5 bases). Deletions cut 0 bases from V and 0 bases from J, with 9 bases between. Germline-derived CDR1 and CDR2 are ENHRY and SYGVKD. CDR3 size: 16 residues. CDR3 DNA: TGTGCCATCAGTGAGTCCGAGCGGAGCTCCTACAATGAGCAGTTCTTC. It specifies CAISESERSSYNEQFF.

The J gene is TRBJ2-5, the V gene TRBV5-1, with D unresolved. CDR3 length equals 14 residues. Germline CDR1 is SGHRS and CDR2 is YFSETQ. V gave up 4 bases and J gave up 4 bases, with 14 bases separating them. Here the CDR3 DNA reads TGCGCCAGCAGCCCCGATCCTCTTAGAGAGACCCAGTACTTC. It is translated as CASSPDPLRETQYF.

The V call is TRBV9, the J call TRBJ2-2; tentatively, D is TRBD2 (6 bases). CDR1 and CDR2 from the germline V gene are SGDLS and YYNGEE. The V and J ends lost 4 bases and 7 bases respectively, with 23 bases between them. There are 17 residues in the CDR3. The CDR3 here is CASSPIGGGTMVGELFF. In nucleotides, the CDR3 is TGTGCCAGCAGCCCTATAGGTGGCGGGACCATGGTCGGGGAGCTGTTTTTT.

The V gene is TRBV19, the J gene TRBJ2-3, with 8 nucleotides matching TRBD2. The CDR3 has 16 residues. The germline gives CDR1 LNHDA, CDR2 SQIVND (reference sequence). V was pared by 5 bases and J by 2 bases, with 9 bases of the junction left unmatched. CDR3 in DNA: TGTGCCAGTAGTGGCCTAAAAGCGGGAGACACAGATACGCAGTATTTT. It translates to CASSGLKAGDTDTQYF.

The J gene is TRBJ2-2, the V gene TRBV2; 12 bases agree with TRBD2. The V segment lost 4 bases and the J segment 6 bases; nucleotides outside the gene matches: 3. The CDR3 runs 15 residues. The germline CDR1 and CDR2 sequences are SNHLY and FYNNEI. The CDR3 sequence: CASSGLAGEAGELFF. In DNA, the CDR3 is TGTGCCAGCAGTGGACTAGCGGGAGAGGCCGGGGAGCTGTTTTTT.

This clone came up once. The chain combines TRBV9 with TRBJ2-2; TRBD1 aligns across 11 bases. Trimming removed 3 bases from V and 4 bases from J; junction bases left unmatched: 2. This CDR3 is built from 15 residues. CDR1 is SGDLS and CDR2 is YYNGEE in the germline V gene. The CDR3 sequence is CASSGGQGATGELFF. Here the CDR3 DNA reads TGTGCCAGCAGCGGAGGACAGGGGGCCACCGGGGAGCTGTTTTTT.

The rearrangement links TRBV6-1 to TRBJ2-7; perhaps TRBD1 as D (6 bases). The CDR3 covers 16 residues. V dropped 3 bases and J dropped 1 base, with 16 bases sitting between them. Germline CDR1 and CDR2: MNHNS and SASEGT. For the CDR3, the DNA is TGTGCCAGCAGTGAGGGGACCCGACAGGAGTCCTACGAGCAGTACTTC. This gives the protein CASSEGTRQESYEQYF.

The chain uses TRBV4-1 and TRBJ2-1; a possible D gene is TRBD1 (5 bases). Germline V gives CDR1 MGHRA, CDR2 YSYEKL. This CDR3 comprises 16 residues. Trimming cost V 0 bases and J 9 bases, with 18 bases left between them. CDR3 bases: TGCGCCAGCAGCCAAGAGTTGGCAGGGATGGGTCTTGAGCAGTTCTTC. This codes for CASSQELAGMGLEQFF.

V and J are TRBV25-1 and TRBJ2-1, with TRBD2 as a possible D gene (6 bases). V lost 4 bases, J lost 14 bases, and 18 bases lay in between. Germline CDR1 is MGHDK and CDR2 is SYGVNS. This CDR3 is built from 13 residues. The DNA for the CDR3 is TGTGCCAGCAGTGCCACGGGGCGGGGACTGGAGTTCTTC. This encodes CASSATGRGLEFF.

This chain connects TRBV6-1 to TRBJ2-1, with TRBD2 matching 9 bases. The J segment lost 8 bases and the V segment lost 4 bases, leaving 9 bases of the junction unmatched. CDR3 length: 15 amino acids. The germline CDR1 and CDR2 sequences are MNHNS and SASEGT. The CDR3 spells CASSVTSGRGDEQFF. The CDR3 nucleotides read TGTGCCAGCAGTGTGACTAGCGGCAGAGGCGATGAGCAGTTCTTC.

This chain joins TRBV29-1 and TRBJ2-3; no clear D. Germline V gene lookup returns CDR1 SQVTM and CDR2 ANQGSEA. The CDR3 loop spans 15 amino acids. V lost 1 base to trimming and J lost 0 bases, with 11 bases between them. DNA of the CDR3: TGCAGCGTTGAAGGTTCTGAAACTAGCACAGATACGCAGTATTTT. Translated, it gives CSVEGSETSTDTQYF.

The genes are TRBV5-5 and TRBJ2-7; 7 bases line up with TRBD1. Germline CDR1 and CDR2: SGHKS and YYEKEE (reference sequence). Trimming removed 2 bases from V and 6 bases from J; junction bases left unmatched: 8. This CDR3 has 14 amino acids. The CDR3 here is CASSLARGLGEQYF. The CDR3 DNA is TGTGCCAGCAGCTTAGCTAGGGGGCTCGGCGAGCAGTACTTC.

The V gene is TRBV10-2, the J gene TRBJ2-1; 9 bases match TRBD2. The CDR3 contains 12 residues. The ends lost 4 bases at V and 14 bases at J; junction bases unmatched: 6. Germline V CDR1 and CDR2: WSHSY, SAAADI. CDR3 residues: CASSGASGTKFF. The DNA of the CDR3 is TGCGCCAGCAGTGGGGCTAGCGGGACAAAGTTCTTC.

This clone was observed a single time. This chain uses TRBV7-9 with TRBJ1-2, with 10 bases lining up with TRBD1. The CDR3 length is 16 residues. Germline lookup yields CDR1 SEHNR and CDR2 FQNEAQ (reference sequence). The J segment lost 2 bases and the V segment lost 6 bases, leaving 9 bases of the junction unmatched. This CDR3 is CASRGTGTGENYGYTF. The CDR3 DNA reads TGTGCCAGCAGAGGAACCGGGACAGGGGAAAACTATGGCTACACCTTC.

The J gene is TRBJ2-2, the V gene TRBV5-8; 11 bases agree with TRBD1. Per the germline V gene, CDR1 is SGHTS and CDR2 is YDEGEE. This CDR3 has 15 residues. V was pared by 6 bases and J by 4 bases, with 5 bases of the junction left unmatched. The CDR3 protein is CASTLGQGATGELFF. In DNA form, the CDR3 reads TGTGCCAGCACCCTAGGACAGGGGGCCACCGGGGAGCTGTTTTTT.

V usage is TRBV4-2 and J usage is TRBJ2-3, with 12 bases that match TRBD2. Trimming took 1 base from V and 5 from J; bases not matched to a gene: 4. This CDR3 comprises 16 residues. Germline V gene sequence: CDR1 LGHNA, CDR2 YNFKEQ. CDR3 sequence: CASSQGTSGNLDTQYF. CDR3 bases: TGTGCCAGCAGCCAAGGGACTAGCGGGAATCTAGATACGCAGTATTTT.

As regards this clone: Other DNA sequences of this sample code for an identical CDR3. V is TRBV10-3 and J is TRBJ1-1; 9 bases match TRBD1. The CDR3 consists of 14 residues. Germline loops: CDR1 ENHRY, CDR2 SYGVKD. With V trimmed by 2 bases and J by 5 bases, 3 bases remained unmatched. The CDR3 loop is CAISEGTGRTEAFF. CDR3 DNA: TGTGCCATCAGTGAGGGGACAGGGCGGACTGAAGCTTTCTTT.

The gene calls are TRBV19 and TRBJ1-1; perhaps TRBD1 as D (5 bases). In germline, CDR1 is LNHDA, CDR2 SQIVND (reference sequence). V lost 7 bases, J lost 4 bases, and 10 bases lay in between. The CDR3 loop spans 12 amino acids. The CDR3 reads CASTRGGTEAFF. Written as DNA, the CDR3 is TGTGCCAGTACGAGGGGAGGCACTGAAGCTTTCTTT.